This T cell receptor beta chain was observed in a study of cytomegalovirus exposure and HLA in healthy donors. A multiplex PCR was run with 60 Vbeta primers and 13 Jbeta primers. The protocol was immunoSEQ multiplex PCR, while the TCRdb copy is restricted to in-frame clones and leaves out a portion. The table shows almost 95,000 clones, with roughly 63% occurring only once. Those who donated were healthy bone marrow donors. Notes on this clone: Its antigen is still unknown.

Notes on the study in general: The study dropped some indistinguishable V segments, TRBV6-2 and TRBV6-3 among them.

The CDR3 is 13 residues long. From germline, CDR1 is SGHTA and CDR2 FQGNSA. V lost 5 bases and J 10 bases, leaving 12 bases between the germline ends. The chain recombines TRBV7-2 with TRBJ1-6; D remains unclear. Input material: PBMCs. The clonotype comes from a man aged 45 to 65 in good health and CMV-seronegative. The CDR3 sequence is CASSPGSMSPLHF. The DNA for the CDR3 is TGTGCCAGCAGCCCTGGGAGTATGTCACCCCTCCACTTT.